The T cell receptor (beta chain) under discussion was sequenced for a study of identical twins. There are 14 residues in the CDR3. V was clipped by 3 bases and J by 1 base; unmatched bases: 4. Germline V CDR1 and CDR2: DFQATT, SNEGSKA (reference sequence). TCRdb re-called the 5' RACE reads through MiXCR, storing one row per CDR3 protein. The sample includes 450,000 to 650,000 distinct CDR3 sequences, over 12% of them seen just once. This sample was shared with a second study, whose subject was yellow fever vaccine responses in identical twins.

The chain links TRBV20-1 to TRBJ2-3; TRBD1 matches at 7 bases. The clonotype originates from a young woman in good health. The sequencing sample was made of CD4+ T cells sorted from blood. CDR3 coding DNA: TGCAGTGCTAGTCAGGACAGGCGCACAGATACGCAGTATTTT. It encodes CSASQDRRTDTQYF.